One sample yielded the 17 T cell receptor beta chains listed below, sequenced in a study of cytomegalovirus exposure and HLA in healthy donors. The PCR employed 60 Vbeta primers together with 13 Jbeta primers. Sequencing was performed with immunoSEQ multiplex PCR; in TCRdb, only in-frame clones are kept and a portion is missing. The repertoire holds 45,000 to 70,000 clones, with 70% to 85% as singletons. Sequenced: PBMCs. These receptors were obtained from a man between 50 and 59 years old in good health and CMV-seronegative.

This clone was picked up a small number of times. This chain joins TRBV2 and TRBJ2-2; perhaps TRBD1 as D (5 bases). Germline CDR1 is SNHLY and CDR2 is FYNNEI. The CDR3 loop spans 15 amino acids. V was clipped by 10 bases and J by 2 bases, with 17 bases between them. CDR3: CAIHQGPSNTGELFF. The CDR3 DNA follows: TGTGCCATCCATCAGGGCCCCTCCAACACCGGGGAGCTGTTTTTT.

The chain combines TRBV11-1 with TRBJ1-1, with 11 positions matching TRBD1. V dropped 5 bases and J dropped 5; count of bases not matched to a gene: 13. The length of the CDR3 is 17 residues. Germline V lookup: CDR1 SGHAT, CDR2 FQDESV (reference sequence). The chain's CDR3 is CASSLGQGAGRGTEAFF. The DNA of the CDR3 is TGTGCCAGCAGCCTTGGACAGGGGGCCGGCAGAGGAACTGAAGCTTTCTTT.

J is TRBJ2-3 and V is TRBV6-4; 9 bases line up with TRBD2. The CDR3 totals 15 residues. Germline CDR1 and CDR2: MRHNA and SNTAGT. Losses at the gene ends were 5 bases for V and 3 bases for J; bases not matched to a gene: 6. The CDR3 region is CASSPTSGKTDTQYF. The CDR3, as DNA: TGTGCCAGCAGTCCGACTAGCGGAAAAACAGATACGCAGTATTTT.

The chain has TRBV25-1 and TRBJ1-2; TRBD1 aligns across 11 bases. The junction had 8 bases not matched to a gene; V was cut back by 7 bases and J by 7 bases. CDR3 length: 14 residues. Per the germline V gene, CDR1 is MGHDK and CDR2 is SYGVNS. CDR3 nucleotides: TGTGCCAGCACCAGGACAGGGGGCGGCTCTGGCTACACCTTC. Translated: CASTRTGGGSGYTF.

The chain employs TRBV15 and TRBJ2-7, with D unresolved. The CDR3 covers 12 residues. V shed 3 bases and J shed 5 bases, with 8 bases lying between them. Looked up from germline, CDR1 is LNHNV and CDR2 is YYDKDF (reference sequence). The CDR3 region has the DNA TGTGCCACCAGCAGGTCAAGCGACGAGCAGTACTTC. This codes for CATSRSSDEQYF. Full variable domain (rest looked up from reference TRBV15 and TRBJ2-7): DAMVIQNPRYQVTQFGKPVTLSCSQTLNHNVMYWYQQKSSQAPKLLFHYYDKDFNNEADTPDNFQSRRPNTSFCFLDIRSPGLGDTAMYLCATSRSSDEQYFGPGTRLTVT.

This chain's CDR3 is CASSLRGYEQYF. CDR3 nucleotides: TGCGCCAGCAGCTTGCGGGGTTACGAGCAGTACTTC. This chain connects TRBV5-1 to TRBJ2-7; perhaps TRBD2 as D (5 bases). From germline, CDR1 is SGHRS and CDR2 YFSETQ. Trimming took off 1 base at V and 4 bases at J, with 6 bases between the two ends. The CDR3 is made up of 12 amino acids.

The J gene is TRBJ1-5, the V gene TRBV19, with D maybe TRBD1 (6 bases). The CDR3 is made up of 15 amino acids. With 6 bases removed from V and 1 base from J, the gap between germline ends came to 13 bases. The germline gives CDR1 LNHDA, CDR2 SQIVND (reference sequence). CDR3 residues: CASRRTGGSNQPQHF. The CDR3 region has the DNA TGTGCCAGTAGGAGGACGGGGGGCAGCAATCAGCCCCAGCATTTT.

V is TRBV2 and J is TRBJ1-3; TRBD1 aligns across 10 bases. The CDR3 covers 17 residues. V dropped 2 bases and J dropped 6; count of bases not matched to a gene: 10. From germline, CDR1 is SNHLY and CDR2 FYNNEI. DNA of the CDR3: TGTGCCAGCAGTGAATACTTTATTGGACAGGGGGAAAACACCATATATTTT. It codes for CASSEYFIGQGENTIYF.

The J gene is TRBJ2-6, the V gene TRBV6-5, with 7 nucleotides matching TRBD1. CDR1 is MNHEY and CDR2 is SVGAGI in the germline V gene. This CDR3 spans 16 amino acids. Trimming cost V 3 bases and J 2 bases; bases outside gene matches: 4. CDR3 sequence: CASSYEGAAGANVLTF. The DNA of the CDR3 is TGTGCCAGCAGTTATGAGGGGGCGGCTGGGGCCAACGTCCTGACTTTC.

The rearrangement joins TRBV9 to TRBJ2-2; tentative D call: TRBD1 (7 bases). Germline lookup yields CDR1 SGDLS and CDR2 YYNGEE. The CDR3 covers 18 residues. Trimming removed 2 bases from V and 1 base from J, with 18 bases in between. The CDR3 loop reads CASSVGRWGQLNTGELFF. Here the CDR3 DNA reads TGTGCCAGCAGCGTTGGGAGGTGGGGACAGCTGAACACCGGGGAGCTGTTTTTT.

The rearrangement joins TRBV5-1 to TRBJ2-3; unclear D gene. V was clipped by 0 bases and J by 8 bases, with 16 bases between them. This CDR3 contains 15 residues. Germline assignment: CDR1 SGHRS and CDR2 YFSETQ. The CDR3 sequence is CASSLDGLAFVTQYF. The CDR3 coding sequence is TGCGCCAGCAGCTTGGATGGTCTGGCATTCGTTACGCAGTATTTT.

The rearrangement links TRBV15 to TRBJ2-3; tentative D call: TRBD2 (6 bases). The CDR3 has 17 residues. The ends were cut back, 0 bases at V and 2 bases at J, with 15 bases in the middle. CDR1 is LNHNV, CDR2 YYDKDF, per germline (reference sequence). CDR3 protein: CATSRDTSSGFTDTQYF. In DNA, the CDR3 is TGTGCCACCAGCAGAGATACGAGTAGCGGATTCACAGATACGCAGTATTTT.

The chain carries TRBV19 and TRBJ2-7, with 13 nucleotides matching TRBD2. With 6 bases clipped from V and 4 bases from J, the junction kept 6 bases outside the gene matches. The CDR3 runs to 15 residues. Germline CDR1 and CDR2: LNHDA and SQIVND (reference sequence). This CDR3 reads CASSPGLAGVYEQYF. CDR3 DNA sequence: TGTGCCAGTAGCCCCGGACTAGCGGGGGTGTACGAGCAGTACTTC.

This chain links TRBV2 with TRBJ2-1; 9 positions agree with TRBD1. J was trimmed by 3 bases and V by 1 base; bases with no gene match: 1. Germline V CDR1 and CDR2: SNHLY, FYNNEI. This CDR3 is built from 15 residues. The CDR3 DNA reads TGTGCCAGCAGTGAAGACAGGGGGCTCTACAATGAGCAGTTCTTC. This sequence encodes CASSEDRGLYNEQFF.

V is TRBV6-5 and J is TRBJ1-6; D ambiguous. CDR3 size: 15 residues. Germline V lookup: CDR1 MNHEY, CDR2 SVGAGI. Trimming took 7 bases from V and 9 from J, leaving 19 bases between them. CDR3 in amino acids: CASTPYGRGTSPLHF. CDR3 nucleotides: TGTGCCAGCACCCCCTATGGGCGTGGTACTTCACCCCTCCACTTT.

The rearrangement joins TRBV6-5 to TRBJ1-2, with 9 bases fitting TRBD1. Unmatched junction bases numbered 8, after V lost 5 bases and J lost 4 bases. The CDR3 has 15 amino acids. Per germline, CDR1 MNHEY and CDR2 SVGAGI. CDR3: CASSPPTGGAYGYTF. In nucleotides, the CDR3 is TGTGCCAGCAGTCCCCCGACAGGGGGTGCCTATGGCTACACCTTC.

V gene TRBV11-2 combines with J gene TRBJ2-6; 10 positions match TRBD1. Looked up from germline, CDR1 is SGHAT and CDR2 is FQNNGV. Trimming removed 6 bases from V and 0 bases from J; junction bases left unmatched: 5. The CDR3 extends over 17 amino acids. The CDR3 coding sequence is TGTGCCAGCAGGCCTGACAGGGGGCTCTCTGGGGCCAACGTCCTGACTTTC. Amino acids: CASRPDRGLSGANVLTF.